In this sample, the clone carrying this TCR beta chain turned up a few times. What it recognizes is unknown. The junction differs from germline at one of its ends, possibly a read error. Germline CDR1 reads SEHNR; CDR2 reads FQNEAQ (reference sequence). The CDR3 is 10 residues long. The entry originates in a study of T cells after yellow fever vaccination. Study results and limitations: Re-detected after boosting: most primary clones, around 97% of CD4 and over 80% of CD8.

TCRdb fed the 5' RACE reads into MiXCR, producing one record per CDR3 protein. The data contain around 300,000 distinct CDR3 sequences, 10% to 15% of them seen just once; the ten biggest clones take up roughly 0.5%. The chain joins TRBV7-9 to TRBJ2-1; unclear D gene. The sequence came from a man aged 25 to 40 who received the YFV17D yellow fever vaccine. The sample consisted of CD4+ T cells sorted from PBMCs, taken 45 days after the yellow fever booster vaccination. As DNA, the CDR3 is TGTGCCAGCAGCTTAGGGCCCTGGAGCTTC. This sequence encodes CASSLGPWSF. The variable domain in full, with the rest retrieved from reference TRBV7-9 and TRBJ2-1, is DTGVSQNPRHKITKRGQNVTFRCDPISEHNRLYWYRQTLGQGPEFLTYFQNEAQLEKSRLLSDRFSAERPKGSFSTLEIQRTEQGDSAMYLCASSLGPWSFGPGTRLTVL.